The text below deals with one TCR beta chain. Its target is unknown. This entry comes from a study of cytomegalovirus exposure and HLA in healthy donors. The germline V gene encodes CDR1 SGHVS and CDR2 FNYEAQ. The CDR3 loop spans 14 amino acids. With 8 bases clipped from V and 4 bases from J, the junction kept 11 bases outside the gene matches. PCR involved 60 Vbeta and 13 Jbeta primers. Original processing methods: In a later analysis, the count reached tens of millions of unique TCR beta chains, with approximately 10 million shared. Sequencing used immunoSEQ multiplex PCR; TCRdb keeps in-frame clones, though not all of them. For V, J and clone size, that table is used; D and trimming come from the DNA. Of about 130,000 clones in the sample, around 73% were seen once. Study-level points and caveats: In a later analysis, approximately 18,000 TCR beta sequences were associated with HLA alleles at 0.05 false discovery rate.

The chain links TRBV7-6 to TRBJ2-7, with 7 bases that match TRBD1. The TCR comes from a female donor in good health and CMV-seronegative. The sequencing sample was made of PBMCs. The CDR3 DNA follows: TGTGCCAGCGGCCCTCAGGGGGTCCAGTACGAGCAGTACTTC. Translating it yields CASGPQGVQYEQYF.